Listed below are T cell receptor beta chains from one sample, sequenced in a study of graft-versus-host responses after intestinal transplantation. For these receptors, no antigen is known. Profiled with immunoSEQ multiplex PCR; TCRdb holds only in-frame clones, not every one. The table lists under 130,000 clones, roughly 93% of them singletons. This specimen consisted of unstimulated CD8+ T cells sorted from spleen or lymph node cells, obtained before intestinal transplant. The receptors here all came from a human donor who received an intestinal transplant. The CDR3 runs from the conserved cysteine through the conserved F or W. D genes are given only for firm matches. The size field is filled for only some rows; it gives once, few, many or a size class.

d_gene	abundance	j_gene	v_gene	CDR3aa	CDR3nt
-	few	TRBJ1-6	TRBV10-3	CAISDWDSNSPLHF	TGTGCCATCAGTGATTGGGACTCTAATTCACCCCTCCACTTT
TRBD1	-	TRBJ1-4	TRBV11-3	CASSPRTGSNEKLFF	TGTGCCAGCAGCCCGAGGACAGGGAGTAATGAAAAACTGTTTTTT
-	once	TRBJ1-2	TRBV12-5	CASGSLFGYTF	TGTGCTAGTGGTTCGTTGTTCGGCTACACCTTC
-	-	TRBJ2-1	TRBV14	CASSQEGGQQFF	TGTGCCAGCAGCCAAGAAGGTGGTCAGCAGTTCTTC
-	-	TRBJ1-1	TRBV4-2	CASSQDGWRGGTEAFF	TGTGCCAGCAGCCAAGACGGGTGGAGGGGAGGCACTGAAGCTTTCTTT
-	-	TRBJ2-3	TRBV5-1	CASLGHDRDTQYF	TGCGCCAGTCTTGGACACGATCGAGATACGCAGTATTTT
-	-	TRBJ2-5	TRBV5-4	CASSSPGPGWTQYF	TGTGCCAGCAGCTCCCCAGGGCCGGGGTGGACCCAGTACTTC
-	-	TRBJ1-2	TRBV6-6	CASSYSNVDIGYTF	TGTGCCAGCAGTTACTCGAATGTCGACATCGGCTACACCTTC
-	-	TRBJ2-2	TRBV30	CASSGHYTGELFF	TGTGCCTCGTCGGGACACTACACCGGGGAGCTGTTTTTT
TRBD2	-	TRBJ2-1	TRBV28	CASSLRGAGNEQFF	TGTGCCAGCAGTTTGCGGGGGGCGGGGAATGAGCAGTTCTTC
-	-	TRBJ1-2	TRBV27	CASSLSHTNYGYTF	TGTGCCAGCAGTTTATCCCATACAAACTATGGCTACACCTTC
-	-	TRBJ2-3	TRBV27	CASSFWVSTDTQYF	TGTGCCAGCAGTTTCTGGGTAAGCACAGATACGCAGTATTTT